This T cell receptor (beta chain) was observed in a study of T cell clonotyping in hematopoietic cell transplantation. About this clone: No antigen is known for it.

Study results and caveats: CD4 and CD8 repertoire contributions could not be separated without sorting. After transplant, recipient diversity fell while pathologically expanded clonotypes grew through day 180.

The junction had 11 bases not matched to a gene; V was cut back by 2 bases and J by 4 bases. This CDR3 has 17 amino acids. Germline CDR1 and CDR2: MGHRA and YSYEKL. TCRdb's copy holds only in-frame clones and misses some; the assay was immunoSEQ multiplex PCR. The repertoire holds about 12,000 clones, 91% seen once, with approximately 0.79% in the top ten. The chain carries TRBV4-1 and TRBJ1-2; 9 bases are a match to TRBD1. The sequence was obtained from a woman in her forties or fifties in good health. Some clones in this sample may be carry-over from other donors' samples. The sequencing sample was made of peripheral blood mononuclear cells. The CDR3 region is CASSQLQGAAGTYGYTF. CDR3 DNA sequence: TGCGCCAGCAGCCAACTACAGGGGGCGGCGGGGACCTATGGCTACACCTTC.